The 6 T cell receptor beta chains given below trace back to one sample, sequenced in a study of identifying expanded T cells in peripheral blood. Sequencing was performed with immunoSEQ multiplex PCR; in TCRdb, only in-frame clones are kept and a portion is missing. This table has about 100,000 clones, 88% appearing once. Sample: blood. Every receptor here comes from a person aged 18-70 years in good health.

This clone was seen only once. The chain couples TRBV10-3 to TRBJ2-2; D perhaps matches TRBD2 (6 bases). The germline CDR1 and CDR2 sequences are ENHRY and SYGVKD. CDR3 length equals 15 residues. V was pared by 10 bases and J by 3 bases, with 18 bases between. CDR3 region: CATGTANLDTGELFF. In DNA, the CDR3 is TGTGCCACCGGGACTGCAAACCTGGACACCGGGGAGCTGTTTTTT.

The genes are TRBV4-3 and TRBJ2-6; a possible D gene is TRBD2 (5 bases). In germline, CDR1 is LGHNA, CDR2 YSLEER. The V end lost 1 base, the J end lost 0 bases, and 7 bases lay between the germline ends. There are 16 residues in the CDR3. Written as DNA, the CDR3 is TGCGCCAGCAGCCAAGCGGGAATCTCTGGGGCCAACGTCCTGACTTTC. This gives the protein CASSQAGISGANVLTF.

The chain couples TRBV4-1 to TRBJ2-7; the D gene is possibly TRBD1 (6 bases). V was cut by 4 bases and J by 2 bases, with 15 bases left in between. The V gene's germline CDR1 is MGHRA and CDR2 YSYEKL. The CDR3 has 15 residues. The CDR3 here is CASSPSWGRTYEQYF. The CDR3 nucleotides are TGCGCCAGCAGCCCATCATGGGGGCGGACCTACGAGCAGTACTTC.

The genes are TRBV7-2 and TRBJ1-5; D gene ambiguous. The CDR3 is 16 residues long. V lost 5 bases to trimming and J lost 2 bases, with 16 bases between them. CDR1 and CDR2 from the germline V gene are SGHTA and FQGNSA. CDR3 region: CASSRRLSGGNQPQHF. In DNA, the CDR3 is TGTGCCAGCAGCCGTAGGCTCTCCGGCGGCAATCAGCCCCAGCATTTT.

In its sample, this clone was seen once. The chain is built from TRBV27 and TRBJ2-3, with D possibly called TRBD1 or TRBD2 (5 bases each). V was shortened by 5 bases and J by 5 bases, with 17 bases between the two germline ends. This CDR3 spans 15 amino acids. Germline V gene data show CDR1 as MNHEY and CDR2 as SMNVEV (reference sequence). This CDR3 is CASSMTIAQGDTQYF. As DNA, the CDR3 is TGTGCCAGCAGTATGACTATAGCGCAGGGAGATACGCAGTATTTT.

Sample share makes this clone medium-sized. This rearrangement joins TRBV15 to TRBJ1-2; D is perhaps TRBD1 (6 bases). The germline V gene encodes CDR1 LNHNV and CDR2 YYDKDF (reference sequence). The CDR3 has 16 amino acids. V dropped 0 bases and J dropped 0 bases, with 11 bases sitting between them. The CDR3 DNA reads TGTGCCACCAGCAGAGATCGGGGGGCAACTAACTATGGCTACACCTTC. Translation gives CATSRDRGATNYGYTF.